The 8 T cell receptor beta chains below all came from one sample that was sequenced in a study of cytomegalovirus exposure and HLA in healthy donors. PCR involved 60 Vbeta and 13 Jbeta primers. Only in-frame clones appear in the TCRdb table, and some are missing; sequencing was by immunoSEQ multiplex PCR. The repertoire has some 110,000 clones, over 70% of them found once; the top ten carry roughly 1.5%. The specimen sequenced was PBMCs. The receptor set was obtained from a woman aged 18-29 years in good health and CMV-seronegative.

The sample holds a few counts of this clone. This chain links TRBV30 with TRBJ1-2; 9 bases agree with TRBD1. Per the germline V gene, CDR1 is GTSNPN and CDR2 is SVGIG (reference sequence). The ends lost 2 bases at V and 4 bases at J; junction bases unmatched: 5. CDR3 length: 14 amino acids. This chain's CDR3 is CAWSYRGPGYGYTF. The CDR3 DNA is TGTGCCTGGAGTTACAGGGGGCCGGGCTATGGCTACACCTTC.

The chain combines TRBV2 with TRBJ2-5, with 8 bases lining up with TRBD2. Germline V gives CDR1 SNHLY, CDR2 FYNNEI. Trimming took 6 bases from V and 3 from J; bases not matched to a gene: 15. The CDR3 loop spans 17 amino acids. In DNA form, the CDR3 reads TGTGCCAGCAGCATACCCAGCGGGGGCCCCGACAAAGAGACCCAGTACTTC. Translating it yields CASSIPSGGPDKETQYF.

The chain couples TRBV28 to TRBJ2-7, with a tentative D call TRBD1 (5 bases). Germline V gene data show CDR1 as MDHEN and CDR2 as SYDVKM. The CDR3 runs to 12 residues. Between the trimmed V and J ends, which lost 6 bases and 3 bases, there was a span of 9 bases. The CDR3 bases are TGTGCCAGCAGGGGGCGGCTCTACGAGCAGTACTTC. It yields the protein CASRGRLYEQYF.

The J gene is TRBJ2-1, the V gene TRBV10-3; the D is unclear. V lost 2 bases to trimming and J lost 6 bases, with 2 bases between them. CDR1 and CDR2 (germline): ENHRY, SYGVKD. This CDR3 has 11 residues. CDR3 bases: TGTGCCATCAGTGAGCTCAATGAGCAGTTCTTC. Its protein is CAISELNEQFF.

In nucleotides, the CDR3 is TGTGCCAGCAGCTTCACAGGGGGCGCAGAGACCCAGTACTTC. Translation gives CASSFTGGAETQYF. V and J are TRBV5-6 and TRBJ2-5, with TRBD1 matching over 9 bases. CDR1 and CDR2 (germline): SGHDT, YYEEEE. V shed 2 bases, J shed 4 bases, and the junction held 3 bases outside the gene matches. The CDR3 totals 14 residues.

The chain combines TRBV9 with TRBJ2-3; 13 bases are a match to TRBD2. Germline V gene lookup returns CDR1 SGDLS and CDR2 YYNGEE. This CDR3 has 19 amino acids. The ends lost 0 bases at V and 1 base at J; junction bases unmatched: 8. CDR3 sequence (DNA): TGTGCCAGCAGCGTAGATGCCCGACTAGCGGGAGGCGGCACAGATACGCAGTATTTT. Translating gives CASSVDARLAGGGTDTQYF.

This clone showed up just once. CDR3 sequence reads: CASSGVEQYF. The CDR3 DNA sequence: TGTGCCAGCAGTGGCGTCGAGCAGTACTTC. V usage is TRBV2 and J usage is TRBJ2-7; D gene unclear. The CDR3 loop spans 10 amino acids. The ends were cut back, 4 bases at V and 6 bases at J, with 4 bases in the middle. Germline values: CDR1 SNHLY, CDR2 FYNNEI.

This clone came up once. The chain uses TRBV4-1 and TRBJ1-5; D is ambiguous. This CDR3 is built from 16 residues. V was cut by 0 bases and J by 3 bases, with 12 bases left in between. Germline V gene lookup returns CDR1 MGHRA and CDR2 YSYEKL. In DNA form, the CDR3 reads TGCGCCAGCAGCCAAGATACGACAAGGTCCAATCAGCCCCAGCATTTT. This sequence encodes CASSQDTTRSNQPQHF.